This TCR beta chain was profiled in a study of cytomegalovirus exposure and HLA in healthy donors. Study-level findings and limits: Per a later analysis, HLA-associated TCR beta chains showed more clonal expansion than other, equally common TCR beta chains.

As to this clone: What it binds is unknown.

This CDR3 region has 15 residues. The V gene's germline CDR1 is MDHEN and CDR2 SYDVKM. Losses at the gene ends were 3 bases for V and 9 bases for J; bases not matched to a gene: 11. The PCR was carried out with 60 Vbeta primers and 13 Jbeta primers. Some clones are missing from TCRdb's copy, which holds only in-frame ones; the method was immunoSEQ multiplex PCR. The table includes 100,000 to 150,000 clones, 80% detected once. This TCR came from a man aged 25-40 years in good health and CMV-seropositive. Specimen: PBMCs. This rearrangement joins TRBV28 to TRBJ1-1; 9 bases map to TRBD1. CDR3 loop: CASSFQSGTGTKAFF. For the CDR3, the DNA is TGTGCCAGCAGTTTCCAATCCGGGACAGGGACAAAAGCTTTCTTT.